This TCR beta chain is drawn from a study of T cell clones after liver transplantation. The study, taken as a whole, reports: The donor-reactive repertoire was only partly measurable in a couple of subjects, lacking donor cells.

V was trimmed by 3 bases and J by 0 bases, leaving 17 bases between them. The length of the CDR3 is 17 residues. Germline CDR1 MNHNS, CDR2 SASEGT. Profiling relied on immunoSEQ multiplex PCR, and the TCRdb table lists in-frame clones only, not all of them. Here the sample spans some 10,000 clones, around 71% being singletons. In its sample, this clone was seen a few times. Its specificity is not known. The chain combines TRBV6-1 with TRBJ1-1, with a tentative D call TRBD1 (6 bases). Specimen: CD4+ T cells from blood, collected around 2.5 years after liver transplant. The source is a human patient who received a liver transplant. The graft donor may account for some of the T cells. CDR3 in amino acids: CASSEMYGGLMNTEAFF. The CDR3 DNA follows: TGTGCCAGCAGTGAGATGTATGGGGGGCTTATGAACACTGAAGCTTTCTTT.